This TCR beta chain was found in a study of OX40 agonist ivuxolimab in advanced cancers. Germline V gives CDR1 MNHNY, CDR2 SVGAGI (reference sequence). This CDR3 region has 15 residues. Trimming removed 3 bases from V and 4 bases from J; junction bases left unmatched: 6. Libraries were prepared by immunoSEQ multiplex PCR; TCRdb keeps only in-frame clonotypes and omits some of them. The sample includes tens of thousands of clones, 75% to 90% seen only once; the top ten take roughly 31%. The clonotype was recovered from an adult with an advanced solid tumor such as melanoma, head and neck, liver or kidney cancer. The chain uses TRBV6-6 and TRBJ2-1, with 7 bases that match TRBD1. The sample in question was CD4+ or CD8+ T cells sorted from blood, obtained in a trial of the OX40 agonist ivuxolimab. The CDR3 bases are TGTGCCAGCAGTTATGGGACAGAGTCTTACAATGAGCAGTTCTTC. Its protein product is CASSYGTESYNEQFF.